Listed here are 29 T cell receptor beta chains from one sample, sequenced in a study of vaccination effects on CD4 cells after COVID-19. This table comes from immunoSEQ multiplex PCR, and its TCRdb copy is limited to in-frame clones, with some not included. The sample contains about 32,000 clones, roughly two thirds of which appear only once. Before any sequencing was done, the ViraFEST assay used viral peptide pools to expand antigen-specific CD4+ T cells. Once cultured for around 11 days, the cells underwent separation to obtain CD4+ T cells. Participants were given two doses of BNT162b2 or mRNA-1273 vaccine. For these receptors, no antigen is known. Material: CD4+ T cells from PBMCs cultured with HCoV-229E spike peptides, obtained after COVID-19 vaccination. Every receptor here comes from a human donor who received a COVID-19 vaccine.

The chain employs TRBV10-2 and TRBJ1-2; D not certain. This CDR3 comprises 14 residues. The germline V gene has CDR1 WSHSY and CDR2 SAAADI. V was cut by 1 base and J by 3 bases, with 9 bases left in between. The CDR3 here is CASSEYDAYYGYTF. The CDR3 DNA reads TGCGCCAGCAGTGAGTATGACGCCTACTATGGCTACACCTTC.

This chain uses TRBV7-6 with TRBJ2-3; 9 bases are a match to TRBD1. The ends lost 5 bases at V and 4 bases at J; junction bases unmatched: 7. The CDR3 has 15 amino acids. CDR1 and CDR2 (germline): SGHVS, FNYEAQ. Here the CDR3 reads CASSPQGTGSDTQYF. Here the CDR3 DNA reads TGTGCCAGCAGCCCACAAGGGACAGGGTCAGATACGCAGTATTTT.

The rearrangement links TRBV5-4 to TRBJ1-6; 7 nucleotides match TRBD1. CDR3 length equals 15 residues. The germline gives CDR1 SGHNT, CDR2 YYREEE (reference sequence). The V gene end was trimmed by 3 bases and the J gene end by 5 bases; junction bases not matched to a gene: 5. Here the CDR3 DNA reads TGTGCCAGCAGCTCCCGGGACAGAAATAATTCACCCCTCCACTTT. It is translated as CASSSRDRNNSPLHF.

The chain employs TRBV3-1 (or the pseudogene TRBV3-2) and TRBJ2-2; D possibly corresponds to TRBD2 (6 bases). CDR1 LGHDT and CDR2 YNNKEL come from the germline V gene (reference sequence). V lost 5 bases to trimming and J lost 2 bases, with 12 bases between them. This CDR3 has 15 residues. CDR3 nucleotide sequence: TGTGCCAGCAGCAACCGGGACTTAAACACCGGGGAGCTGTTTTTT. Its protein product is CASSNRDLNTGELFF.

This chain connects TRBV19 to TRBJ2-7; no clear D. Trimming cost V 8 bases and J 0 bases, with 17 bases left between them. This CDR3 spans 15 amino acids. Germline CDR1 is LNHDA and CDR2 is SQIVND (reference sequence). The CDR3 here is CASRPSVRRSYEQYF. CDR3 DNA: TGTGCCAGTCGGCCGTCGGTTCGACGCTCCTACGAGCAGTACTTC.

The V gene is TRBV6-5, the J gene TRBJ1-5; the D gene is possibly TRBD1 (5 bases). The CDR3 sequence is 15 residues long. Germline CDR1 is MNHEY and CDR2 is SVGAGI. Trimming pared 5 bases from V and 5 bases from J, leaving 16 bases between. The DNA for the CDR3 is TGTGCCAGCAGTCCACAAAATGGGGGGGATCAGCCCCAGCATTTT. This encodes CASSPQNGGDQPQHF.

In this sample, this clone turned up a few times. This chain connects TRBV19 to TRBJ2-1, with D maybe TRBD2 (6 bases). V was clipped by 8 bases and J by 8 bases, with 25 bases between them. The CDR3 has 16 residues. Germline V gene data show CDR1 as LNHDA and CDR2 as SQIVND (reference sequence). The CDR3 loop reads CASAPDTGLTGYEQFF. CDR3 nucleotide sequence: TGTGCCAGTGCCCCAGACACTGGACTAACTGGGTATGAGCAGTTCTTC.

This chain links TRBV10-2 with TRBJ2-7, with a weak D call TRBD2 (7 bases). Trimming removed 0 bases from V and 0 bases from J, with 18 bases in between. Per germline, CDR1 WSHSY and CDR2 SAAADI. CDR3 size: 18 residues. CDR3 amino acids: CASSESKIGGAFSYEQYF. The DNA of the CDR3 is TGCGCCAGCAGTGAGTCGAAGATAGGGGGGGCCTTCTCCTACGAGCAGTACTTC.

The CDR3 region is CASTGLGEQYF. The CDR3 DNA sequence: TGTGCCAGCACGGGCCTTGGCGAGCAGTACTTC. V is TRBV2 and J is TRBJ2-7; D call uncertain. The CDR3 has 11 residues. Germline V gives CDR1 SNHLY, CDR2 FYNNEI. V was cut by 7 bases and J by 6 bases, with 10 bases left in between.

This sequence joins TRBV5-4 and TRBJ2-1; the match to TRBD1 covers 9 bases. Per germline, CDR1 SGHNT and CDR2 YYREEE (reference sequence). V shed 3 bases, J shed 9 bases, and the junction held 7 bases outside the gene matches. The CDR3 is 14 amino acids. The CDR3 nucleotides read TGTGCCAGCAGCTCAGACAGGGGGGTGGGTGAGCAGTTCTTC. This sequence encodes CASSSDRGVGEQFF.

The gene calls are TRBV5-1 and TRBJ2-6, with D possibly being TRBD1 or TRBD2 (5 bases each). Germline V CDR1 and CDR2: SGHRS, YFSETQ. Trimming cost V 4 bases and J 4 bases, with 12 bases left between them. CDR3 length: 15 amino acids. DNA of the CDR3: TGCGCCAGCAGCCAGGGAGCGGCCGGGGCCAACGTCCTGACTTTC. Translated: CASSQGAAGANVLTF.

This clone was seen only a few times. The chain uses TRBV5-6 and TRBJ1-1; D not certain. Germline V gene sequence: CDR1 SGHDT, CDR2 YYEEEE. This CDR3 region has 15 residues. Trimming took off 0 bases at V and 2 bases at J, with 11 bases between the two ends. The CDR3 sequence is CASSLGGRVNTEAFF. The CDR3 nucleotides read TGTGCCAGCAGCTTGGGCGGCCGGGTTAACACTGAAGCTTTCTTT.

The rearrangement links TRBV5-1 to TRBJ2-6; D is uncertain. V lost 7 bases to trimming and J lost 4 bases, with 9 bases between them. CDR1 SGHRS and CDR2 YFSETQ come from the germline V gene. This CDR3 contains 13 residues. CDR3 bases: TGCGCCAGCGCCTTCCGAGGGGCCAACGTCCTGACTTTC. It encodes CASAFRGANVLTF.

The chain employs TRBV5-1 and TRBJ1-4; D might be TRBD1 (5 bases). CDR1 and CDR2 from the germline V gene are SGHRS and YFSETQ. CDR3 length: 17 residues. Deletions cut 0 bases from V and 0 bases from J, with 12 bases between. Written as DNA, the CDR3 is TGCGCCAGCAGCTTGGCCCAGGGAACTGCAACTAATGAAAAACTGTTTTTT. Protein: CASSLAQGTATNEKLFF.

This chain connects TRBV19 to TRBJ2-7; D is undetermined. CDR3 length: 11 amino acids. Germline V gives CDR1 LNHDA, CDR2 SQIVND (reference sequence). The V end was cut by 5 bases, the J end by 5 bases, with 7 bases between. This CDR3 reads CASSLRHEQYF. DNA for the CDR3: TGTGCCAGTAGTCTGCGACACGAGCAGTACTTC.

The sample holds a few counts of this clone. The rearrangement links TRBV5-5 to TRBJ2-7; D is unclear. CDR1 and CDR2 (germline): SGHKS, YYEKEE (reference sequence). V was cut by 0 bases and J by 0 bases, with 10 bases left in between. The CDR3 runs to 15 residues. CDR3 protein: CASSLAARHSYEQYF. The CDR3 bases are TGTGCCAGCAGCTTGGCCGCGCGACACTCCTACGAGCAGTACTTC. Supplemented by reference TRBV5-5 and TRBJ2-7, the full variable domain reads DAGVTQSPTHLIKTRGQQVTLRCSPISGHKSVSWYQQVLGQGPQFIFQYYEKEERGRGNFPDRFSARQFPNYSSELNVNALLLGDSALYLCASSLAARHSYEQYFGPGTRLTVT.

J is TRBJ1-4 and V is TRBV19; a possible D gene is TRBD1 (5 bases). Germline CDR1 and CDR2: LNHDA and SQIVND (reference sequence). The V end was cut by 3 bases, the J end by 10 bases, with 24 bases between. The CDR3 is made up of 17 amino acids. CDR3 sequence (DNA): TGTGCCAGTAGTATTCAACCCCGGGACCGGGTCCGGGGAAAACTGTTTTTT. As protein: CASSIQPRDRVRGKLFF.

The chain is built from TRBV7-9 and TRBJ2-2; D not certain. CDR3 size: 16 residues. Trimming took off 1 base at V and 6 bases at J, with 15 bases between the two ends. In germline, CDR1 is SEHNR, CDR2 FQNEAQ (reference sequence). The CDR3 region has the DNA TGTGCCAGCAGCTTAGATCGCTTTTCCCCGGCCGGGGAGCTGTTTTTT. It yields the protein CASSLDRFSPAGELFF. Based on the CDR3 plus reference TRBV7-9 and TRBJ2-2, the full variable domain is DTGVSQNPRHKITKRGQNVTFRCDPISEHNRLYWYRQTLGQGPEFLTYFQNEAQLEKSRLLSDRFSAERPKGSFSTLEIQRTEQGDSAMYLCASSLDRFSPAGELFFGEGSRLTVL.

This clone was seen only a few times. This chain connects TRBV5-4 to TRBJ1-3; 7 bases are shared with TRBD1. CDR3 length equals 15 residues. V was clipped by 0 bases and J by 3 bases; unmatched bases: 3. CDR1 is SGHNT and CDR2 is YYREEE in the germline V gene (reference sequence). The CDR3: CASSLAGGGGNTIYF. As DNA, the CDR3 is TGTGCCAGCAGCTTGGCAGGGGGTGGTGGAAACACCATATATTTT.

This clone was picked up a small number of times. The chain combines TRBV5-1 with TRBJ1-3; 7 nucleotides match TRBD1. The CDR3 has 16 residues. Germline V lookup: CDR1 SGHRS, CDR2 YFSETQ. J gave up 0 bases and V 0 bases, and 3 bases lay outside the gene matches. The CDR3 DNA reads as TGCGCCAGCAGCTTGGCGGGGACAGACTCTGGAAACACCATATATTTT. Translation: CASSLAGTDSGNTIYF.

The chain combines TRBV24-1 with TRBJ2-5; the D is unclear. V lost 0 bases and J 5 bases, leaving 6 bases between the germline ends. The CDR3 sequence is 13 residues long. Germline V gene data show CDR1 as KGHDR and CDR2 as SFDVKD. The CDR3 protein is CATSDLHEETQYF. CDR3 coding DNA: TGTGCCACCAGTGATTTGCACGAGGAGACCCAGTACTTC.

The V gene is TRBV6-5, the J gene TRBJ2-5; 7 positions agree with TRBD1. V shed 5 bases and J 3 bases; nucleotides not matched to a gene: 6. The CDR3 spans 14 residues. Germline V gives CDR1 MNHEY, CDR2 SVGAGI. CDR3 region: CASSTDREKETQYF. For the CDR3, the DNA is TGTGCCAGCAGTACAGACAGGGAGAAAGAGACCCAGTACTTC.

The V and J genes are TRBV3-1 (or the pseudogene TRBV3-2) and TRBJ2-5; unclear D gene. The CDR3 extends over 11 amino acids. CDR1 LGHDT and CDR2 YNNKEL come from the germline V gene (reference sequence). V was pared by 4 bases and J by 2 bases, with 2 bases between. As DNA, the CDR3 is TGTGCCAGCAGCCCTCAAGAGACCCAGTACTTC. Its translation: CASSPQETQYF.

There are a few counts of this clone. The rearrangement joins TRBV4-2 to TRBJ1-2; weak D call: TRBD1 (5 bases). Germline-derived CDR1 and CDR2 are LGHNA and YNFKEQ. Trimming removed 0 bases at V and 8 bases at J, with 16 bases between. This CDR3 contains 15 residues. The CDR3 nucleotides read TGTGCCAGCAGCCAAGATCGGGTAGGGGTTGAAGGCTACACCTTC. Protein: CASSQDRVGVEGYTF.

The rearrangement links TRBV27 to TRBJ1-1; 11 bases match TRBD1. The CDR3 covers 15 residues. Trimming at V came to 5 bases and at J to 5 bases, leaving 7 bases not matched to a gene. Per the germline V gene, CDR1 is MNHEY and CDR2 is SMNVEV (reference sequence). CDR3 DNA: TGTGCCAGCAGTCCCGGGACAGGGGGAAGGACTGAAGCTTTCTTT. Encoded protein: CASSPGTGGRTEAFF.

This chain connects TRBV5-4 to TRBJ1-2; D possibly corresponds to TRBD1 (6 bases). The CDR3 is 13 residues long. CDR1 is SGHNT and CDR2 is YYREEE in the germline V gene (reference sequence). V was clipped by 1 base and J by 7 bases, with 11 bases between them. CDR3 in DNA: TGTGCCAGCAGCTTGTCGTTCAGGGGTGGCTACACCTTC. Translating it yields CASSLSFRGGYTF.

This chain uses TRBV5-1 with TRBJ1-1, with a possible D match to TRBD1 (5 bases). The CDR3 extends over 17 amino acids. Germline-derived CDR1 and CDR2 are SGHRS and YFSETQ. With 7 bases removed from V and 5 bases from J, the gap between germline ends came to 27 bases. The CDR3 region has the DNA TGCGCCAGCGAAGGGGCTCAATTGGGGGGAGTGGGGACTGAAGCTTTCTTT. The encoded protein is CASEGAQLGGVGTEAFF.

V gene TRBV6-5 combines with J gene TRBJ2-7; a possible D gene is TRBD1 (5 bases). This CDR3 has 13 amino acids. The germline V gene encodes CDR1 MNHEY and CDR2 SVGAGI. Trimming took off 5 bases at V and 0 bases at J, with 8 bases between the two ends. Here the CDR3 reads CASSQQGSYEQYF. The CDR3 bases are TGTGCCAGCAGTCAGCAGGGCTCCTACGAGCAGTACTTC.

The rearrangement links TRBV5-4 to TRBJ2-1; 13 nucleotides match TRBD2. The CDR3 is made up of 19 amino acids. Per germline, CDR1 SGHNT and CDR2 YYREEE (reference sequence). J gave up 7 bases and V 2 bases, and 15 bases lay outside the gene matches. CDR3 sequence: CASSFDSFTSGGASNEQFF. The CDR3 coding sequence is TGTGCCAGCAGCTTCGACTCGTTTACTAGCGGGGGGGCCTCAAATGAGCAGTTCTTC.